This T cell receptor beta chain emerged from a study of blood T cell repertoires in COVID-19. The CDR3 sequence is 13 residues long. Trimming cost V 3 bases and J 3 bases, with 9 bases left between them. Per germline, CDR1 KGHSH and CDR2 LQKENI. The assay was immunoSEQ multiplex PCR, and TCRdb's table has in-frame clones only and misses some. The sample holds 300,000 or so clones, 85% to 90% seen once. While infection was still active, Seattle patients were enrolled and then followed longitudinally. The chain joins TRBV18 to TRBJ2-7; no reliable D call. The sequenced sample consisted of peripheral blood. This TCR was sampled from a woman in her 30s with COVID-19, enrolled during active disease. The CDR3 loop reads CASSPPTLYEQYF. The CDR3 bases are TGTGCCAGCTCACCCCCGACTCTCTACGAGCAGTACTTC.